Here is one T cell receptor beta chain with its context. No antigen is known for it. The sample originates from a study of esophageal squamous cell carcinoma under preoperative chemotherapy. About the research overall: Both tumor-infiltrating lymphocytes and peripheral blood T cells were profiled. Study results and caveats: After chemotherapy, TCR diversity rose significantly in peripheral T cells but not in tumor-infiltrating lymphocytes. Paclitaxel-nedaplatin therapy caused immediate, substantial clonotype frequency changes. Post-treatment tumor-infiltrating lymphocytes appeared partly derived from peripheral T cells migrating into the tumor.

Germline CDR1 and CDR2: MNHNS and SASEGT. This CDR3 spans 16 amino acids. V dropped 8 bases and J dropped 2 bases, with 20 bases sitting between them. TCRdb used MiXCR to reprocess the PCR reads, holding one entry per CDR3 protein. This sample carries around 11,000 distinct CDR3 sequences, roughly 63% of them seen once, and the ten largest clones take just under 30%. Documented time point: after preoperative PTX-NDP chemotherapy. This material was collected from a patient given preoperative chemotherapy. The sequence came from a human donor with esophageal squamous cell carcinoma. The donor label of this sample is uncertain. V is TRBV6-1 and J is TRBJ2-3, with D tentatively TRBD1 or TRBD2 (5 bases each). Here the CDR3 reads CASGGFWGSDTDTQYF. The DNA of the CDR3 is TGTGCCAGCGGGGGATTTTGGGGAAGCGACACAGATACGCAGTATTTT.